This T cell receptor beta chain was profiled in a study of T cells after yellow fever vaccination. From the 5' RACE reads, TCRdb called clonotypes with MiXCR, one entry per CDR3 protein. The sample carries about 340,000 distinct CDR3 sequences, around 4.1% recorded once. This clonotype appeared many times. V lost 6 bases, J lost 6 bases, and 2 bases stayed unmatched. The CDR3 covers 14 residues. Sequencing used PBMCs, obtained 5 days after the yellow fever booster vaccination. The chain uses TRBV12-3 or TRBV12-4 and TRBJ1-6; 10 bases match TRBD1. The TCR originated in a man between 18 and 35 years old who received the YFV17D yellow fever vaccine. In DNA, the CDR3 is TGTGCCAGCAGCCGGGACAGGGGTAATTCACCCCTCCACTTT. This gives the protein CASSRDRGNSPLHF.